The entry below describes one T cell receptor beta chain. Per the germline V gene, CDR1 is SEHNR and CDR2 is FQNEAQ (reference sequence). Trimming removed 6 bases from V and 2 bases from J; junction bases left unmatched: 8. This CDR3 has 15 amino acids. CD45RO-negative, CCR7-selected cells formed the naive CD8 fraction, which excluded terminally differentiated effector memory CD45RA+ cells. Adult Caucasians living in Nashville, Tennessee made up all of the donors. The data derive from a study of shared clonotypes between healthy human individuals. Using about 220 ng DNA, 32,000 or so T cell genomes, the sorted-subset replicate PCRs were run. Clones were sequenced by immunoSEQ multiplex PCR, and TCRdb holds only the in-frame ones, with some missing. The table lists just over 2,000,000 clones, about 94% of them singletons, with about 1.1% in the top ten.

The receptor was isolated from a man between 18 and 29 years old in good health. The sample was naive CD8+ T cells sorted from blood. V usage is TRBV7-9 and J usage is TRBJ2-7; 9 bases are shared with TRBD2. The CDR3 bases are TGTGCCAGCAGTACCTCGCGGGAGGGTACCTACGAGCAGTACTTC. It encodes CASSTSREGTYEQYF.